The present T cell receptor (beta chain) was sequenced within a study of CD8+CD57+ T cells in acquired aplastic anemia. On the study more broadly: CD4+ and CD8+ cells, once sorted, gave DNA averaging about 3 ug.

Overall study findings and caveats: There were 25 to 35 CD8+ CDR3 sequences that occurred in both patients and controls.

Profiling that covered TCR beta VDJ and CDR3 relied on genomic DNA as its template. Each CDR3 protein is one row after TCRdb ran MiXCR on the reads. Counted here are around 250,000 distinct CDR3 sequences, roughly 82% occurring once; the ten biggest clones make up roughly 42%. Both ends counted, the CDR3 spans 12 residues. The germline V gene has CDR1 SGHTA and CDR2 FQGTGA. All patients picked for sequencing had shown, by flow cytometry, an expansion of CD8+CD57+ cells. A word on this clonotype: Its antigen is as yet unknown. Without the conserved terminal phenylalanine or tryptophan, this CDR3 likely stems from a read error. No DNA is shown, since the ends of the CDR3 on it are uncertain; the CDR3 is the one TCRdb lists.

The sequenced material came from sorted CD4+, CD8+, or CD8+CD57+ T cells (not recorded which) from PBMCs. The TCR was taken from a human donor with aplastic anemia. This chain joins TRBV7-3 and TRBJ2-2. The CDR3 sequence: CASTREADAVLH.